This T cell receptor (beta chain) was identified during a study of radiotherapy plus CTLA-4 blockade in lung cancer. Overall study results and limits: TCR clones originating in tumors grew in number in blood after radiotherapy plus ipilimumab.

Germline CDR1 SQVTM, CDR2 ANQGSEA. V was clipped by 4 bases and J by 4 bases, with 17 bases between them. The length of the CDR3 is 16 residues. Data came from immunoSEQ multiplex PCR; TCRdb stores just in-frame clones and leaves some out. Of around 40,000 clones in the sample, approximately 70% are singletons; the top ten hold around 9.6%. With regard to this clone: Its specificity is not known.

The input for sequencing was peripheral blood, taken from a patient treated with radiotherapy plus ipilimumab. This chain uses TRBV29-1 with TRBJ2-6; tentative D call: TRBD2 (5 bases). The clonotype was recovered from a human donor with non-small cell lung cancer who had stable disease on radiotherapy plus ipilimumab. Here the CDR3 reads CSVGYSGSGGANVLTF. The CDR3, as DNA: TGCAGCGTTGGATACAGCGGTTCGGGCGGGGCCAACGTCCTGACTTTC.